This TCR beta chain was identified in a study of monozygotic twins with inflammatory bowel disease. TCRdb re-called the 5' RACE reads and gives one entry per CDR3 protein, without DNA. The sample table sets out roughly 100,000 distinct CDR3 sequences. The CDR3 loop spans 14 amino acids. Per the germline V gene, CDR1 is SGHTA and CDR2 is FQGNSA. With respect to this clonotype: Its target is not known.

General study results and limits: Those with IBD had lower TCRbeta diversity (inverse Simpson) than their healthy co-twins did.

The receptor was derived from a human donor with ulcerative colitis or Crohn's disease, or a healthy co-twin of an affected twin (not recorded which). Sequencing was done on a sample of blood. The genes are TRBV7-2 and TRBJ1-1. CDR3: CASSLGLLNTEAFF.